Listed below are T cell receptor beta chains from one sample, sequenced in a study of Ad26.COV2.S vaccination and SARS-CoV-2 variants. Clones were read by immunoSEQ multiplex PCR, and TCRdb kept only the in-frame ones, dropping some. The profile shows roughly 400,000 clones, roughly 91% of them singletons. The sequencing used peripheral blood, collected in a trial of Ad26.COV2.S vaccine versus placebo. These receptors originate from a person between 18 and 59 years old who received the Ad26.COV2.S COVID-19 vaccine or a placebo. CDR3s include the opening cysteine and the closing phenylalanine or tryptophan. Each record gives: CDR3 protein, CDR3 DNA, J gene, D gene, clone size, V gene. D genes are given only for firm matches. The size entry is marked missing in some rows and otherwise reads once, few, many or a size class.

CDR3 protein: CASSPTPGLAGASYEQYF
CDR3 DNA: TGTGCCAGCAGCCCGACCCCCGGACTAGCGGGAGCCTCCTACGAGCAGTACTTC
J gene: TRBJ2-7
D gene: TRBD2
clone size: once
V gene: TRBV14

CDR3 protein: CASSLNRVFPYEQYF
CDR3 DNA: TGTGCCAGCAGTCTAAACAGGGTTTTCCCCTACGAGCAGTACTTC
J gene: TRBJ2-7
D gene: NA
clone size: NA
V gene: TRBV27

CDR3 protein: CASSLNSNNRYGYTF
CDR3 DNA: TGTGCCAGCAGCTTGAACAGTAACAACCGCTATGGCTACACCTTC
J gene: TRBJ1-2
D gene: NA
clone size: NA
V gene: TRBV7-9

CDR3 protein: CASSQEGTSNNEQFF
CDR3 DNA: TGCGCCAGCAGCCAAGAAGGGACTAGTAACAATGAGCAGTTCTTC
J gene: TRBJ2-1
D gene: TRBD2
clone size: NA
V gene: TRBV4-3

CDR3 protein: CASNLDRGRPVNTEAFF
CDR3 DNA: TGTGCCAGCAACCTCGATCGGGGTAGACCCGTGAACACTGAAGCTTTCTTT
J gene: TRBJ1-1
D gene: NA
clone size: once
V gene: TRBV28

CDR3 protein: CASSSEGQGHKGYTF
CDR3 DNA: TGTGCCAGCAGCTCCGAGGGCCAGGGACATAAGGGCTACACCTTC
J gene: TRBJ1-2
D gene: NA
clone size: NA
V gene: TRBV5-4

CDR3 protein: CASSLLDYGSYEQYF
CDR3 DNA: TGCGCCAGCAGCCTACTCGATTACGGCTCCTACGAGCAGTACTTC
J gene: TRBJ2-7
D gene: NA
clone size: NA
V gene: TRBV4-1

CDR3 protein: CAISEDTDNEQFF
CDR3 DNA: TGTGCCATCAGTGAGGACACTGACAATGAGCAGTTCTTC
J gene: TRBJ2-1
D gene: NA
clone size: NA
V gene: TRBV10-3

CDR3 protein: CASSQTGEGSTQYF
CDR3 DNA: TGTGCCAGCAGCCAGACAGGGGAGGGGTCGACGCAGTATTTT
J gene: TRBJ2-3
D gene: NA
clone size: NA
V gene: TRBV14

CDR3 protein: CASSPDSATDTQYF
CDR3 DNA: TGCGCCAGCAGCCCCGACAGCGCCACAGATACGCAGTATTTT
J gene: TRBJ2-3
D gene: NA
clone size: NA
V gene: TRBV5-1

CDR3 protein: CASIQQGYEQYF
CDR3 DNA: TGTGCCAGCATACAACAGGGGTACGAGCAGTACTTC
J gene: TRBJ2-7
D gene: TRBD1
clone size: NA
V gene: TRBV2

CDR3 protein: CASSLEANRGNTEAFF
CDR3 DNA: TGTGCCAGCAGCTTAGAGGCCAACAGGGGGAACACTGAAGCTTTCTTT
J gene: TRBJ1-1
D gene: TRBD1
clone size: NA
V gene: TRBV11-2

CDR3 protein: CASSPSVETQYF
CDR3 DNA: TGTGCCAGCAGTCCTAGCGTGGAGACCCAGTACTTC
J gene: TRBJ2-5
D gene: NA
clone size: NA
V gene: TRBV11-2

CDR3 protein: CASSVGEVRNEQFF
CDR3 DNA: TGTGCCAGCAGCGTAGGAGAAGTGAGGAATGAGCAGTTCTTC
J gene: TRBJ2-1
D gene: NA
clone size: NA
V gene: TRBV9

CDR3 protein: CASTLFGQKYPSRGNTIYF
CDR3 DNA: TGTGCCAGCACCCTTTTTGGACAGAAATACCCATCGAGGGGAAACACCATATATTTT
J gene: TRBJ1-3
D gene: NA
clone size: NA
V gene: TRBV28

CDR3 protein: CASSLGRGQPQHF
CDR3 DNA: TGTGCCAGCAGTTTGGGCAGGGGTCAGCCCCAGCATTTT
J gene: TRBJ1-5
D gene: NA
clone size: NA
V gene: TRBV27

CDR3 protein: CASSPGQNYEQYF
CDR3 DNA: TGTGCCAGCAGTCCGGGACAGAACTACGAGCAGTACTTC
J gene: TRBJ2-7
D gene: TRBD1
clone size: once
V gene: TRBV28

CDR3 protein: CSAEGENTEAFF
CDR3 DNA: TGCAGCGCCGAGGGGGAGAACACTGAAGCTTTCTTT
J gene: TRBJ1-1
D gene: NA
clone size: few
V gene: TRBV29-1

CDR3 protein: CASSQGGTANTEAFF
CDR3 DNA: TGCGCCAGCAGCCAAGGCGGGACAGCGAACACTGAAGCTTTCTTT
J gene: TRBJ1-1
D gene: TRBD1
clone size: NA
V gene: TRBV4-3

CDR3 protein: CASSDQGRPHHEQYF
CDR3 DNA: TGTGCCAGCAGTGATCAGGGGCGCCCCCACCACGAGCAGTACTTC
J gene: TRBJ2-7
D gene: NA
clone size: NA
V gene: TRBV2

CDR3 protein: CAWSVRQKLGNTIYF
CDR3 DNA: TGTGCCTGGAGTGTACGCCAGAAGCTCGGAAACACCATATATTTT
J gene: TRBJ1-3
D gene: NA
clone size: NA
V gene: TRBV30

CDR3 protein: CASSPGSGRATDTQYF
CDR3 DNA: TGCGCCAGCAGCCCGGGCAGCGGGAGGGCCACAGATACGCAGTATTTT
J gene: TRBJ2-3
D gene: TRBD2
clone size: once
V gene: TRBV4-1

CDR3 protein: CSVGEPYEQYF
CDR3 DNA: TGTAGCGTTGGGGAGCCCTACGAGCAGTACTTC
J gene: TRBJ2-7
D gene: NA
clone size: NA
V gene: TRBV7-9

CDR3 protein: CASSQEGSRQANYGYTF
CDR3 DNA: TGTGCCAGCAGCCAAGAGGGTAGTAGGCAGGCGAACTATGGCTACACCTTC
J gene: TRBJ1-2
D gene: NA
clone size: NA
V gene: TRBV4-2

CDR3 protein: CATSRDPVSYEQYF
CDR3 DNA: TGTGCCACCAGCAGAGATCCGGTTTCCTACGAGCAGTACTTC
J gene: TRBJ2-7
D gene: NA
clone size: NA
V gene: TRBV15

CDR3 protein: CASTPGGPGETQYF
CDR3 DNA: TGTGCCAGTACCCCGGGGGGTCCGGGGGAGACCCAGTACTTC
J gene: TRBJ2-5
D gene: TRBD2
clone size: NA
V gene: TRBV19

CDR3 protein: CASSPGQGNYGYTF
CDR3 DNA: TGTGCCAGCAGTCCAGGACAGGGAAACTATGGCTACACCTTC
J gene: TRBJ1-2
D gene: TRBD1
clone size: NA
V gene: TRBV27

CDR3 protein: CASSLMGRVAYEQYF
CDR3 DNA: TGTGCCAGCAGCTTAATGGGCAGGGTTGCCTACGAGCAGTACTTC
J gene: TRBJ2-7
D gene: NA
clone size: NA
V gene: TRBV11-2

CDR3 protein: CASASGQGYEQYF
CDR3 DNA: TGTGCCAGCGCCTCGGGACAGGGGTACGAGCAGTACTTC
J gene: TRBJ2-7
D gene: TRBD1
clone size: NA
V gene: TRBV6-5

CDR3 protein: CASLVSPSQGYEQYF
CDR3 DNA: TGTGCCAGTTTGGTAAGTCCAAGCCAAGGCTACGAGCAGTACTTC
J gene: TRBJ2-7
D gene: NA
clone size: NA
V gene: TRBV6-5

CDR3 protein: CASSLTPPTGQTNEKLFF
CDR3 DNA: TGTGCCAGCAGTTTAACCCCCCCGACAGGGCAGACTAATGAAAAACTGTTTTTT
J gene: TRBJ1-4
D gene: TRBD1
clone size: NA
V gene: TRBV27

CDR3 protein: CASRVDWALHF
CDR3 DNA: TGTGCCAGCAGGGTCGATTGGGCCCTCCACTTT
J gene: TRBJ1-6
D gene: NA
clone size: NA
V gene: TRBV28

CDR3 protein: CASPPSGAGGPNEQFF
CDR3 DNA: TGTGCCAGCCCTCCCTCAGGGGCGGGAGGGCCGAATGAGCAGTTCTTC
J gene: TRBJ2-1
D gene: TRBD2
clone size: NA
V gene: TRBV28

CDR3 protein: CASSSTAGYIYEQYF
CDR3 DNA: TGTGCCAGCAGTTCAACAGCGGGATATATCTACGAGCAGTACTTC
J gene: TRBJ2-7
D gene: TRBD2
clone size: NA
V gene: TRBV27

CDR3 protein: CASSEVAGDAYGYTF
CDR3 DNA: TGTGCCAGCAGTGAAGTGGCAGGGGACGCCTATGGCTACACCTTC
J gene: TRBJ1-2
D gene: NA
clone size: NA
V gene: TRBV2

CDR3 protein: CASSPYQGTDTQYF
CDR3 DNA: TGCGCCAGCAGCCCCTATCAGGGTACAGATACGCAGTATTTT
J gene: TRBJ2-3
D gene: NA
clone size: NA
V gene: TRBV5-1

CDR3 protein: CASSVAPGLGYTF
CDR3 DNA: TGTGCCAGCAGCGTAGCTCCGGGGTTAGGCTACACCTTC
J gene: TRBJ1-2
D gene: NA
clone size: NA
V gene: TRBV9

CDR3 protein: CAWSAKATYGYTF
CDR3 DNA: TGTGCCTGGAGTGCGAAGGCCACCTATGGCTACACCTTC
J gene: TRBJ1-2
D gene: NA
clone size: NA
V gene: TRBV30

CDR3 protein: CASSYSAEMGDYNEQFF
CDR3 DNA: TGTGCCAGCAGTTACTCGGCGGAGATGGGTGATTACAATGAGCAGTTCTTC
J gene: TRBJ2-1
D gene: NA
clone size: NA
V gene: TRBV6-2/TRBV6-3

CDR3 protein: CASSLLGLVSYNEQFF
CDR3 DNA: TGTGCCAGCAGTTTATTGGGCCTGGTTTCCTACAATGAGCAGTTCTTC
J gene: TRBJ2-1
D gene: NA
clone size: NA
V gene: TRBV28

CDR3 protein: CAGSTGGVETQYF
CDR3 DNA: TGTGCCGGGAGCACAGGTGGGGTAGAGACCCAGTACTTC
J gene: TRBJ2-5
D gene: NA
clone size: NA
V gene: TRBV10-3

CDR3 protein: CASSPGLAGGHEQYF
CDR3 DNA: TGCGCCAGCAGCCCGGGACTAGCGGGAGGCCACGAGCAGTACTTC
J gene: TRBJ2-7
D gene: TRBD2
clone size: once
V gene: TRBV5-1

CDR3 protein: CASSPRQTNSYEQYF
CDR3 DNA: TGTGCCAGCAGCCCGCGACAGACGAACTCCTACGAGCAGTACTTC
J gene: TRBJ2-7
D gene: NA
clone size: NA
V gene: TRBV7-9

CDR3 protein: CATSQGFGGEKLFF
CDR3 DNA: TGTGCCACCAGCCAAGGGTTTGGGGGTGAAAAACTGTTTTTT
J gene: TRBJ1-4
D gene: NA
clone size: NA
V gene: TRBV15

CDR3 protein: CASSPPDGGYGYTF
CDR3 DNA: TGTGCCAGCTCACCACCGGACGGAGGGTATGGCTACACCTTC
J gene: TRBJ1-2
D gene: NA
clone size: few
V gene: TRBV18

CDR3 protein: CAEGTGGPQDYEQYF
CDR3 DNA: TGTGCCGAGGGGACAGGGGGTCCCCAAGACTACGAGCAGTACTTC
J gene: TRBJ2-7
D gene: TRBD1
clone size: NA
V gene: TRBV27

CDR3 protein: CASSRRDRGYNEQFF
CDR3 DNA: TGCGCCAGCAGCCGCCGGGACAGGGGTTACAATGAGCAGTTCTTC
J gene: TRBJ2-1
D gene: TRBD1
clone size: NA
V gene: TRBV23-1

CDR3 protein: CAISDSELYGYTF
CDR3 DNA: TGTGCCATCAGTGACTCGGAGCTCTATGGCTACACCTTC
J gene: TRBJ1-2
D gene: NA
clone size: once
V gene: TRBV10-3

CDR3 protein: CASSVDLPTDTQYF
CDR3 DNA: TGTGCCAGCAGCGTGGACTTGCCCACAGATACGCAGTATTTT
J gene: TRBJ2-3
D gene: NA
clone size: NA
V gene: TRBV7-9

CDR3 protein: CSVEGAGTYNEQFF
CDR3 DNA: TGCAGCGTTGAAGGGGCAGGGACTTACAATGAGCAGTTCTTC
J gene: TRBJ2-1
D gene: NA
clone size: NA
V gene: TRBV29-1

CDR3 protein: CASSQVRGFGANVLTF
CDR3 DNA: TGTGCCAGCAGCCAAGTCAGGGGGTTCGGGGCCAACGTCCTGACTTTC
J gene: TRBJ2-6
D gene: TRBD1
clone size: NA
V gene: TRBV14

CDR3 protein: CASTPMASYEQYF
CDR3 DNA: TGTGCCAGCACCCCGATGGCGTCCTACGAGCAGTACTTC
J gene: TRBJ2-7
D gene: NA
clone size: NA
V gene: TRBV28

CDR3 protein: CASSRTGNIQYF
CDR3 DNA: TGTGCCAGCAGTAGGACCGGAAACATTCAGTACTTC
J gene: TRBJ2-4
D gene: NA
clone size: NA
V gene: TRBV2

CDR3 protein: CASSAKGQSYEQYF
CDR3 DNA: TGCGCCAGCAGCGCAAAAGGGCAATCCTACGAGCAGTACTTC
J gene: TRBJ2-7
D gene: NA
clone size: few
V gene: TRBV5-1

CDR3 protein: CASSAGRTVYGYTF
CDR3 DNA: TGTGCCAGCAGTGCTGGACGGACGGTCTATGGCTACACCTTC
J gene: TRBJ1-2
D gene: NA
clone size: NA
V gene: TRBV2

CDR3 protein: CASSWSGRRYGYTF
CDR3 DNA: TGTGCCAGCAGTTGGAGTGGACGGCGCTATGGCTACACCTTC
J gene: TRBJ1-2
D gene: NA
clone size: NA
V gene: TRBV6-2/TRBV6-3

CDR3 protein: CATSDFGNQQFF
CDR3 DNA: TGTGCCACCAGTGATTTTGGCAACCAGCAGTTCTTC
J gene: TRBJ2-1
D gene: NA
clone size: NA
V gene: TRBV24-1

CDR3 protein: CATKRDRGGYEQYF
CDR3 DNA: TGTGCCACCAAGAGGGACAGGGGAGGCTACGAGCAGTACTTC
J gene: TRBJ2-7
D gene: TRBD1
clone size: NA
V gene: TRBV18

CDR3 protein: CAISPGTGDYEQYF
CDR3 DNA: TGTGCCATCAGTCCCGGGACGGGGGACTACGAGCAGTACTTC
J gene: TRBJ2-7
D gene: NA
clone size: NA
V gene: TRBV10-3